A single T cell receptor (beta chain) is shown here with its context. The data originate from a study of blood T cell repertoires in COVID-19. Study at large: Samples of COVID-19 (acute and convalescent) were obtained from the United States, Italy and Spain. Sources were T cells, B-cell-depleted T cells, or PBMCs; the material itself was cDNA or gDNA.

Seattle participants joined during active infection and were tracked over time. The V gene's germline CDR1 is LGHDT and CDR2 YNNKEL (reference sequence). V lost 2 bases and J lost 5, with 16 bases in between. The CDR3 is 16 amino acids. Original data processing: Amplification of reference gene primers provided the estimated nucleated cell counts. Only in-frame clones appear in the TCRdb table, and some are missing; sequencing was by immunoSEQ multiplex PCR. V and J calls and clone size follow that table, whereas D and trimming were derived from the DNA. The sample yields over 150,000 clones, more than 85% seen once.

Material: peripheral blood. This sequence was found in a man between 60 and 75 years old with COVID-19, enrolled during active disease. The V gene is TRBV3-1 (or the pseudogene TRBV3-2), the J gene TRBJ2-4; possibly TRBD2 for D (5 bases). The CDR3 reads CASSQKPSREENIQYF. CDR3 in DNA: TGTGCCAGCAGCCAAAAACCCTCCCGGGAAGAAAACATTCAGTACTTC.